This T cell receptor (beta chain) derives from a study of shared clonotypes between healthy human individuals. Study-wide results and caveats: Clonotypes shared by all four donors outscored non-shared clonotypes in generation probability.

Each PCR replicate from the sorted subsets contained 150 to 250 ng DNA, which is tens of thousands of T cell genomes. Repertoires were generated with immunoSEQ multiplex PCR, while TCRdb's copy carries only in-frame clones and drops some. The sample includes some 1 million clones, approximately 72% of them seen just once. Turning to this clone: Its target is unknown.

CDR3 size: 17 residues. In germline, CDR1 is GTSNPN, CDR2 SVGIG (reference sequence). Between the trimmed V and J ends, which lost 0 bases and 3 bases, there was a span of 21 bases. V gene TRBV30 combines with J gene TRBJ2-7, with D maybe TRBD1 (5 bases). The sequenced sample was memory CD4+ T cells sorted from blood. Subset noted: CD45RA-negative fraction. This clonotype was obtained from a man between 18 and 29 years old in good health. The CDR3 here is CAWSVKSRPGWIYEQYF. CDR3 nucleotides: TGTGCCTGGAGTGTAAAGTCTAGGCCAGGGTGGATCTACGAGCAGTACTTC.